This record looks at one TCR beta chain sequence and its context. Its antigen is undetermined. The treatment was: roughly ten-day PBMC culture with coronavirus spike peptide pools or control peptides (ViraFEST assay). Under the ViraFEST approach, antigen-specific T cells were expanded with peptide pools and TCRs subsequently sequenced. Convalescent patients tested SARS-CoV-2 PCR positive from March to December 2020, before Alpha, Beta and Delta emerged. The data were obtained in a study of vaccination and CD4 T cells after COVID-19. Study overall: Convalescent individuals numbered four females and six males, two being Hispanic. Notes on the study in general: Early timepoints after natural infection were not analyzed in these convalescent patients.

The CDR3 loop spans 17 amino acids. Looked up from germline, CDR1 is SGHRS and CDR2 is YFSETQ. Trimming took 4 bases from V and 2 from J; bases not matched to a gene: 14. Sequence data for DNA of cultured CD4+ T cells were generated by the Oncomine TCR Beta short-read assay. TCRdb re-called the PCR reads with MiXCR, one entry per CDR3 protein. Of around 7,000 distinct CDR3 sequences in the sample, 20% to 25% were seen once. The chain couples TRBV5-1 to TRBJ2-5, with TRBD2 identical over 7 bases. The source material was CD4+ T cells from blood, cultured in vitro, sampled after SARS-CoV-2 vaccination. The sequence was obtained from a human donor who had recovered from COVID-19. The CDR3 region has the DNA TGCGCCAGCAGCCTCGCCGACGGCGGGAGTTATCAAGAGACCCAGTACTTC. This sequence encodes CASSLADGGSYQETQYF. The complete variable domain, with remaining parts taken from reference TRBV5-1 and TRBJ2-5, reads KAGVTQTPRYLIKTRGQQVTLSCSPISGHRSVSWYQQTPGQGLQFLFEYFSETQRNKGNFPGRFSGRQFSNSRSEMNVSTLELGDSALYLCASSLADGGSYQETQYFGPGTRLLVL.